The 17 T cell receptor beta chains presented below share a single source sample, sequenced in a study of T cells after yellow fever vaccination. TCRdb passed the 5' RACE reads through MiXCR, listing each CDR3 protein once. The data contain some 420,000 distinct CDR3 sequences, under 20% of them singletons. The material sequenced was PBMCs, taken before the yellow fever booster vaccination. The source of these receptors is a man in his late teens or twenties who received the YFV17D yellow fever vaccine.

CDR3 sequence: CASSYFPGGQPQHF. DNA of the CDR3: TGTGCCAGCAGTTACTTCCCAGGGGGGCAGCCCCAGCATTTT. The chain uses TRBV6-6 and TRBJ1-5, with TRBD1 matching over 7 bases. This CDR3 has 14 amino acids. CDR1 is MNHNY and CDR2 is SVGAGI in the germline V gene (reference sequence). V lost 1 base and J lost 7; bases outside the gene matches: 4.

The table lists this clonotype with many counts. Compared with germline, one end of the junction differs, possibly owing to a read error. The V gene is TRBV15, the J gene TRBJ2-5; D ambiguous. The CDR3 consists of 15 residues. CDR1 is LNHNV and CDR2 is YYDKDF in the germline V gene (reference sequence). The CDR3 coding sequence is TGTGCCACCAGCAGAGATAAGAGGCAGGCCCCATTTCTGAACTTC. It translates to CATSRDKRQAPFLNF.

A single count supports this clonotype. The chain recombines TRBV5-6 with TRBJ1-2; D not certain. V was cut by 0 bases and J by 4 bases, with 16 bases left in between. The CDR3 covers 16 residues. Per germline, CDR1 SGHDT and CDR2 YYEEEE. CDR3 amino acids: CASSLEATQHPYGYTF. CDR3 bases: TGTGCCAGCAGCTTGGAGGCAACCCAACACCCCTATGGCTACACCTTC. The variable domain in full, with the rest retrieved from reference TRBV5-6 and TRBJ1-2, is DAGVTQSPTHLIKTRGQQVTLRCSPKSGHDTVSWYQQALGQGPQFIFQYYEEEERQRGNFPDRFSGHQFPNYSSELNVNALLLGDSALYLCASSLEATQHPYGYTFGSGTRLTVV.

The genes are TRBV7-2 and TRBJ1-4; unclear D gene. The CDR3 contains 15 residues. The germline CDR1 and CDR2 sequences are SGHTA and FQGNSA. The germline V and J ends were trimmed by 3 bases and 5 bases, with 13 bases remaining between them. DNA for the CDR3: TGTGCCAGCAGCTTTCAGGAAGGGCTAAATGAAAAACTGTTTTTT. This gives the protein CASSFQEGLNEKLFF. The full variable domain, rest sourced from reference TRBV7-2 and TRBJ1-4, is GAGVSQSPSNKVTEKGKDVELRCDPISGHTALYWYRQSLGQGLEFLIYFQGNSAPDKSGLPSDRFSAERTGGSVSTLTIQRTQQEDSAVYLCASSFQEGLNEKLFFGSGTQLSVL.

This chain connects TRBV9 to TRBJ1-5, with a possible D match to TRBD1 (6 bases). The CDR3 has 15 residues. Trimming took off 4 bases at V and 11 bases at J, with 22 bases between the two ends. Germline V gene lookup returns CDR1 SGDLS and CDR2 YYNGEE. The DNA for the CDR3 is TGTGCCAGCAGCCCGGGGGCAGCTCCGGGTGGAGCCCAGCATTTT. Translated, it gives CASSPGAAPGGAQHF.

This chain joins TRBV4-3 and TRBJ2-3, with a tentative D call TRBD1 (6 bases). Germline V lookup: CDR1 LGHNA, CDR2 YSLEER. The CDR3 is 16 amino acids. With 4 bases removed from V and 0 bases from J, the gap between germline ends came to 14 bases. CDR3 region: CASSLGADTSTDTQYF. In DNA, the CDR3 is TGCGCCAGCAGCCTGGGGGCAGATACTAGCACAGATACGCAGTATTTT.

This clonotype appeared a few times. The chain recombines TRBV11-1 with TRBJ1-1; the D is unclear. CDR3 size: 13 residues. Germline values: CDR1 SGHAT, CDR2 FQDESV (reference sequence). Trimming pared 4 bases from V and 1 base from J, leaving 7 bases between. CDR3 loop: CASSYRWNTEAFF. The CDR3 DNA reads as TGTGCCAGCAGCTACCGCTGGAACACTGAAGCTTTCTTT. The full variable domain, completed using reference TRBV11-1 and TRBJ1-1, is EAEVAQSPRYKITEKSQAVAFWCDPISGHATLYWYRQILGQGPELLVQFQDESVVDDSQLPKDRFSAERLKGVDSTLKIQPAELGDSAMYLCASSYRWNTEAFFGQGTRLTVV.

This chain uses TRBV4-1 with TRBJ1-2; TRBD1 might be the D (5 bases). The CDR3 consists of 15 residues. V was cut by 0 bases and J by 7 bases, with 15 bases left in between. Per germline, CDR1 MGHRA and CDR2 YSYEKL. The CDR3 bases are TGCGCCAGCAGCCAAGATTGGGGGGTCTCGCGTGGCTACACCTTC. Its protein is CASSQDWGVSRGYTF.

V is TRBV15 and J is TRBJ2-5; TRBD1 matches 7 bases. CDR1 is LNHNV and CDR2 is YYDKDF in the germline V gene (reference sequence). The V and J ends lost 6 bases and 2 bases, in that order; junction bases with no gene match: 12. CDR3 length equals 16 residues. The CDR3 nucleotides read TGTGCCACCAGGAGACCCCTCCTGGGACAGCAAGAGACCCAGTACTTC. Its translation: CATRRPLLGQQETQYF.

This chain joins TRBV20-1 and TRBJ1-1; weak D call: TRBD1 (5 bases). V lost 6 bases, J lost 0 bases, and 11 bases lay in between. This CDR3 contains 13 residues. Germline V gene lookup returns CDR1 DFQATT and CDR2 SNEGSKA (reference sequence). DNA for the CDR3: TGCAGTGCGGAGGGACCTCTGAACACTGAAGCTTTCTTT. Protein product: CSAEGPLNTEAFF.

This clonotype was seen a few times. The chain recombines TRBV4-2 with TRBJ2-2, with TRBD1 identical over 9 bases. V shed 4 bases, J shed 4 bases, and the junction held 7 bases outside the gene matches. Germline CDR1 and CDR2: LGHNA and YNFKEQ. CDR3 size: 16 residues. CDR3 sequence reads: CASSPGQGKTTGELFF. Written as DNA, the CDR3 is TGTGCCAGCAGCCCCGGACAGGGGAAGACCACCGGGGAGCTGTTTTTT.

The sample holds many counts of this clonotype. V and J are TRBV5-5 and TRBJ2-6; no clear D. The CDR3 runs 17 residues. Germline CDR1 reads SGHKS; CDR2 reads YYEKEE (reference sequence). Trimming stripped 0 bases from V and 4 bases from J, with 14 bases between. CDR3 in amino acids: CASSLVGSLHGANVLTF. The CDR3 coding sequence is TGTGCCAGCAGCTTGGTCGGTTCCCTACACGGGGCCAACGTCCTGACTTTC.

The V gene is TRBV27, the J gene TRBJ1-6; D may be TRBD1 (5 bases). CDR3 length: 15 residues. V lost 9 bases, J lost 4 bases, and 16 bases lay in between. Germline values: CDR1 MNHEY, CDR2 SMNVEV (reference sequence). The DNA for the CDR3 is TGTGCCAGTCGCCCCGTGACAGATTATAATTCACCCCTCCACTTT. Amino acid sequence: CASRPVTDYNSPLHF.

This clonotype turned up a few times. CDR3 coding DNA: TGTGCCAGCAGTCCTAAGGCGGGGAACACAGATACGCAGTATTTT. Amino acids: CASSPKAGNTDTQYF. This chain joins TRBV11-2 and TRBJ2-3, with a possible D match to TRBD2 (6 bases). Germline CDR1 and CDR2: SGHAT and FQNNGV. V was cut by 6 bases and J by 2 bases, with 15 bases left in between. This CDR3 comprises 15 residues.

The chain joins TRBV6-5 to TRBJ1-2; D might be TRBD1 (5 bases). This CDR3 is built from 13 residues. V lost 6 bases, J lost 3 bases, and 11 bases lay in between. CDR1 and CDR2 from the germline V gene are MNHEY and SVGAGI. CDR3 bases: TGTGCCAGCAGGCCGGGGACCTACTATGGCTACACCTTC. As protein: CASRPGTYYGYTF.

The genes are TRBV3-1 and TRBJ2-3, with D perhaps TRBD1 (6 bases). This CDR3 region has 13 residues. V was trimmed by 1 base and J by 5 bases, leaving 7 bases between them. Germline V lookup: CDR1 LGHDT, CDR2 YNNKEL (reference sequence). The CDR3 DNA is TGTGCCAGCAGCCAAGCGGGACAAGATACGCAGTATTTT. Residues: CASSQAGQDTQYF.

This clonotype was counted only a few times. The CDR3 spells CASSGRTAYQETQYF. The DNA for the CDR3 is TGTGCCAGCAGCGGAAGAACAGCGTACCAAGAGACCCAGTACTTC. The chain combines TRBV7-2 with TRBJ2-5; D gene ambiguous. The CDR3 is 15 amino acids. Germline V CDR1 and CDR2: SGHTA, FQGNSA. The germline V and J ends were trimmed by 5 bases and 0 bases, with 13 bases remaining between them.